Listed below are T cell receptor beta chains from one sample, sequenced in a study of blood T cell repertoires in COVID-19. Sequencing was performed with immunoSEQ multiplex PCR; in TCRdb, only in-frame clones are kept and a portion is missing. In the table there are approximately 61,000 clones, approximately 83% of which are singletons. Material for sequencing was peripheral blood. All receptors come from a human donor in a cohort sampled during active COVID-19. Both conserved end residues are part of each CDR3.

v_call cdr3_length cdr3_aa
TRBV21-1 22 CASSEGGGSLTSGTRAMYEQYF
TRBV4-1 15 CASSQERGYTDTQYF
TRBV5-4 14 CASSIKRGRNEQFF
TRBV15 17 CATSRGQGIANGYEQYF
TRBV29-1 11 CSVDGLHEQYF
TRBV14 13 CASSFRQGIQQYF
TRBV6-5 16 CASSYSGQGGTYEQYF
TRBV5-4 15 CASSFRGQGLIEQYF
TRBV6-5 14 CASSVRVIGYGYTF
TRBV6-2/TRBV6-3 14 CASSRTGIRQPQHF
TRBV7-6 16 CASTLEVGTGGDEQYF
TRBV11-2 16 CASSLVFRSHTGELFF
TRBV5-1 12 CASSPPGQVQYF